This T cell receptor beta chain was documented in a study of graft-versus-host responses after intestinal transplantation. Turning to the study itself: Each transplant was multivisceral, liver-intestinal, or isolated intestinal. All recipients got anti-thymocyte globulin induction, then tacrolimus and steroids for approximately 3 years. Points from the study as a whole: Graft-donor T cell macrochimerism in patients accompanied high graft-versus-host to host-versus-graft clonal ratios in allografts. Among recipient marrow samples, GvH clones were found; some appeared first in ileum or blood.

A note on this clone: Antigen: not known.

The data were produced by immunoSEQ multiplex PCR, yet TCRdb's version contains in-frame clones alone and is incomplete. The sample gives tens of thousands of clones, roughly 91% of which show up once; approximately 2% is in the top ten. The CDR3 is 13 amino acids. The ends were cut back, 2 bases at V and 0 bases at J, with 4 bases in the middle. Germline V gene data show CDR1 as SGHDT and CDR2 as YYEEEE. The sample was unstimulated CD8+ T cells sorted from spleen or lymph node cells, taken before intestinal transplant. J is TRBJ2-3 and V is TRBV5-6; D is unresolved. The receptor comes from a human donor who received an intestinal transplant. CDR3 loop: CASSFGSTDTQYF. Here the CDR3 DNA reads TGTGCCAGCAGCTTTGGCAGCACAGATACGCAGTATTTT.